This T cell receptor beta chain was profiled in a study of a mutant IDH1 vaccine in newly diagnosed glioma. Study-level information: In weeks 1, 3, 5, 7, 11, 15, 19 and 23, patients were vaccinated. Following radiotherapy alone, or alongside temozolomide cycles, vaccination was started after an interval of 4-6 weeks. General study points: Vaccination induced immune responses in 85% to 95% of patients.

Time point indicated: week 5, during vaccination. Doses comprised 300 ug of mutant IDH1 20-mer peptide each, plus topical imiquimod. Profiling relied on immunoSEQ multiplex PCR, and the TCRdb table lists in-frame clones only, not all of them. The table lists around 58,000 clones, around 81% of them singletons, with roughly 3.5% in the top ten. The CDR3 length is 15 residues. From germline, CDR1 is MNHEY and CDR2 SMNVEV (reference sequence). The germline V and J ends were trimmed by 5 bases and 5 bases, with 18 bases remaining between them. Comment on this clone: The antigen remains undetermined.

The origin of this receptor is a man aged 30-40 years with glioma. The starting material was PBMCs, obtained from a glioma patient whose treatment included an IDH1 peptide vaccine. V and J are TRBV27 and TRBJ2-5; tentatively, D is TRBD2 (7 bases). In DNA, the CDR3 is TGTGCCAGCAGTCGGGGGGCGGGGGCGGGGGAGACCCAGTACTTC. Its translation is CASSRGAGAGETQYF.